The 28 T cell receptor beta chains below all came from one sample that was sequenced in a study of T cells in Graves' hyperthyroidism and ophthalmopathy. The investigators amplified TCR beta CDR3 regions from RNA transcripts. Using the HTBI primer set, a first-round RT-PCR was run on the TCR CDR3. TCRdb called the multiplex PCR reads again in MiXCR, with one record for every CDR3 protein. Among under 400,000 distinct CDR3 sequences, around 16% were seen once, and the ten largest hold 28%. The sequenced sample consisted of blood. Every receptor here comes from a woman under 30 with Graves' hyperthyroidism that later progressed to Graves' ophthalmopathy.

V usage is TRBV3-1 and J usage is TRBJ2-5, with D unresolved. CDR3 length: 15 residues. V gave up 0 bases and J gave up 2 bases, with 10 bases separating them. Germline assignment: CDR1 LGHDT and CDR2 YNNKEL (reference sequence). The CDR3 DNA sequence: TGTGCCAGCAGCCAAGATAAGACCCCACAAGAGACCCAGTACTTC. Its protein is CASSQDKTPQETQYF.

This clonotype has a handful of counts. This chain uses TRBV29-1 with TRBJ1-2; 7 positions match TRBD1. This CDR3 comprises 13 residues. Looked up from germline, CDR1 is SQVTM and CDR2 is ANQGSEA. The CDR3 reads CSKVKGATDGYTF. CDR3 bases: TGCAGTAAAGTAAAGGGGGCCACGGATGGCTACACCTTC. Looking up the rest from reference TRBV29-1 and TRBJ1-2 gives the full variable domain: SAVISQKPSRDICQRGTSLTIQCQVDSQVTMMFWYRQQPGQSLTLIATANQGSEATYESGFVIDKFPISRPNLTFSTLTVSNMSPEDSSIYLCSKVKGATDGYTFGSGTRLTVV.

This clonotype was detected ten times or more. The chain couples TRBV28 to TRBJ2-7, with D unresolved. The CDR3 length is 13 residues. Deletions cut 3 bases from V and 3 bases from J, with 9 bases between. Germline V gene data show CDR1 as MDHEN and CDR2 as SYDVKM. CDR3 in amino acids: CASSLPEFYEQYF. The CDR3 DNA follows: TGTGCCAGCAGTTTGCCAGAGTTCTACGAGCAGTACTTC.

The J gene is TRBJ1-4, the V gene TRBV16, with D perhaps TRBD1 (6 bases). Trimming pared 0 bases from V and 4 bases from J, leaving 9 bases between. The CDR3 is 15 amino acids. CDR1 is KGHSY, CDR2 FQNENV, per germline. The chain's CDR3 is CASSQSKGGNEKLFF. CDR3 in DNA: TGTGCCAGCAGCCAATCGAAAGGGGGTAATGAAAAACTGTTTTTT.

The chain carries TRBV6-2 or TRBV6-3 and TRBJ2-7, with 8 positions matching TRBD2. With 4 bases clipped from V and 4 bases from J, the junction kept 6 bases outside the gene matches. The germline gives CDR1 MNHEY, CDR2 SVGEGT. The CDR3 spans 14 residues. CDR3 amino acids: CASSFQRETYEQYF. As DNA, the CDR3 is TGTGCCAGCAGTTTTCAGCGGGAGACGTACGAGCAGTACTTC.

This clonotype was counted a few times. V usage is TRBV10-3 and J usage is TRBJ2-1; D perhaps matches TRBD2 (6 bases). The CDR3 is 14 amino acids. Germline V gene data show CDR1 as ENHRY and CDR2 as SYGVKD. Trimming cost V 3 bases and J 1 base, with 7 bases left between them. The CDR3 is CAISDSGSYNEQFF. CDR3 DNA: TGTGCCATCAGTGATAGCGGATCCTACAATGAGCAGTTCTTC.

This clonotype has a handful of counts. The chain links TRBV4-1 to TRBJ2-3, with 15 bases that match TRBD2. In germline, CDR1 is MGHRA, CDR2 YSYEKL. The CDR3 is made up of 19 amino acids. J was trimmed by 3 bases and V by 0 bases; bases with no gene match: 7. The CDR3 protein is CASSQDWTSGRAGTDTQYF. CDR3 DNA sequence: TGCGCCAGCAGCCAAGACTGGACTAGCGGGAGGGCCGGGACAGATACGCAGTATTTT.

V usage is TRBV29-1 and J usage is TRBJ2-7, with TRBD2 matching 7 bases. Germline loops: CDR1 SQVTM, CDR2 ANQGSEA. The CDR3 extends over 13 amino acids. J was trimmed by 7 bases and V by 7 bases; bases with no gene match: 13. The CDR3 is CSAGRAGVGEQYF. The CDR3 DNA reads as TGCAGCGCTGGTCGGGCGGGAGTGGGAGAGCAGTACTTC.

At least ten counts were recorded for this clonotype. The V and J genes are TRBV18 and TRBJ2-7; TRBD2 matches at 7 bases. Germline V gives CDR1 KGHSH, CDR2 LQKENI. Unmatched junction bases numbered 5, after V lost 6 bases and J lost 3 bases. The CDR3 is made up of 13 amino acids. The CDR3 spells CASSPGTNYEQYF. CDR3 nucleotide sequence: TGTGCCAGCTCCCCCGGGACTAACTACGAGCAGTACTTC.

This chain joins TRBV15 and TRBJ2-2; 8 nucleotides match TRBD1. CDR1 and CDR2 (germline): LNHNV, YYDKDF (reference sequence). CDR3 length: 16 residues. Losses at the gene ends were 1 base for V and 6 bases for J; bases not matched to a gene: 7. The CDR3 DNA reads TGTGCCACCAGCAGAGTGATGGGACAGGTACCCGGGGAGCTGTTTTTT. It translates to CATSRVMGQVPGELFF.

This clonotype turned up a few times. The rearrangement joins TRBV3-1 to TRBJ1-1; TRBD1 aligns across 9 bases. This CDR3 spans 15 amino acids. The germline CDR1 and CDR2 sequences are LGHDT and YNNKEL (reference sequence). The trim removed 2 bases at V and 4 bases at J, leaving 5 bases unmatched. CDR3 region: CASSQYTGGSTEAFF. In DNA form, the CDR3 reads TGTGCCAGCAGCCAATACACAGGGGGCTCCACTGAAGCTTTCTTT.

The chain combines TRBV20-1 with TRBJ1-3; the D gene is possibly TRBD1 (5 bases). V shed 2 bases and J shed 4 bases, with 12 bases lying between them. CDR1 is DFQATT, CDR2 SNEGSKA, per germline (reference sequence). The CDR3 contains 14 residues. The CDR3 DNA reads TGCAGTGCTAGAATAGGGACGCTCGGAAACACCATATATTTT. Amino acid sequence: CSARIGTLGNTIYF.

This clonotype was seen repeatedly, ten times or more. V gene TRBV27 combines with J gene TRBJ2-7; a possible D gene is TRBD2 (5 bases). With 3 bases removed from V and 2 bases from J, the gap between germline ends came to 29 bases. In germline, CDR1 is MNHEY, CDR2 SMNVEV (reference sequence). The CDR3 is made up of 20 amino acids. The chain's CDR3 is CASSFRGPALTRSATYEQYF. CDR3 coding DNA: TGTGCCAGCAGTTTTCGCGGGCCCGCCTTGACCCGGTCCGCCACCTACGAGCAGTACTTC.

In this sample, this clonotype turned up many times. The rearrangement links TRBV5-1 to TRBJ1-1, with D possibly TRBD1 on 6 matching bases. The germline gives CDR1 SGHRS, CDR2 YFSETQ. This CDR3 region has 16 residues. Trimming took 1 base from V and 5 from J, leaving 18 bases between them. CDR3 loop: CASSLRAGAPMTEAFF. The CDR3 DNA is TGCGCCAGCAGCTTGAGAGCAGGGGCGCCGATGACTGAAGCTTTCTTT. Supplemented by reference TRBV5-1 and TRBJ1-1, the full variable domain reads KAGVTQTPRYLIKTRGQQVTLSCSPISGHRSVSWYQQTPGQGLQFLFEYFSETQRNKGNFPGRFSGRQFSNSRSEMNVSTLELGDSALYLCASSLRAGAPMTEAFFGQGTRLTVV.

This clonotype occurred a few times. This may arise from a read error, as a much more abundant clone is one base away. J is TRBJ1-1 and V is TRBV12-3 or TRBV12-4, with 8 bases lining up with TRBD1. The CDR3 has 14 amino acids. CDR3 sequence (DNA): TGTGCCAGCAGCCCGGGACAGGTGCTCACTGGAGCTTTCTTT. Translated, it gives CASSPGQVLTGAFF.

The genes are TRBV20-1 and TRBJ2-7; 9 bases line up with TRBD2. The CDR3 consists of 14 residues. Trimming at V came to 6 bases and at J to 7 bases, leaving 13 bases not matched to a gene. Germline-derived CDR1 and CDR2 are DFQATT and SNEGSKA (reference sequence). As DNA, the CDR3 is TGCAGTGCCCGCTTCGTAGCGGGAGCCGGGGAGCAGTACTTC. This codes for CSARFVAGAGEQYF.

A word on this clonotype: This may come from a read error, since a much larger clone is one base off. V gene TRBV7-3 combines with J gene TRBJ2-2, with D unclear. Trimming stripped 6 bases from V and 2 bases from J, with 1 base between. Germline-derived CDR1 and CDR2 are SGHTA and FQGTGA. The CDR3 extends over 11 amino acids. The DNA for the CDR3 is TGTGCCAGCAGTAACACCGGGGAGCTGTTTTTT. Translated, it gives CASSNTGELFF.

This clonotype was observed many times. The V and J genes are TRBV20-1 and TRBJ1-6; D not resolved. This CDR3 has 14 residues. CDR1 is DFQATT and CDR2 is SNEGSKA in the germline V gene (reference sequence). V was cut by 1 base and J by 9 bases, with 13 bases left in between. Written as DNA, the CDR3 is TGCAGTGCTAGAGTACCCCCCGATAGTTCACCCCTCCACTTT. This gives the protein CSARVPPDSSPLHF.

This clonotype was picked up many times. The chain recombines TRBV10-3 with TRBJ2-3, with 9 bases matching TRBD1. The CDR3 spans 13 residues. CDR1 is ENHRY and CDR2 is SYGVKD in the germline V gene. V shed 11 bases and J 0 bases; nucleotides not matched to a gene: 3. The CDR3, as DNA: TGTGCCGCCGGACAGGGGAGCACAGATACGCAGTATTTT. It specifies CAAGQGSTDTQYF.

This clonotype has ten or more counts. The V and J genes are TRBV27 and TRBJ2-7, with 10 bases identical to TRBD2. V shed 10 bases and J 2 bases; nucleotides not matched to a gene: 14. The CDR3 extends over 16 amino acids. The germline V gene has CDR1 MNHEY and CDR2 SMNVEV (reference sequence). The CDR3 bases are TGTGCCACCCTCCCAGAGGCTAGCGGGAGTGCCTACGAGCAGTACTTC. Its protein product is CATLPEASGSAYEQYF.

This clonotype was picked up many times. The chain couples TRBV11-2 to TRBJ2-2; TRBD2 matches at 7 bases. V dropped 4 bases and J dropped 7; count of bases not matched to a gene: 9. The CDR3 totals 15 residues. The germline V gene has CDR1 SGHAT and CDR2 FQNNGV. The CDR3 bases are TGTGCCAGCAGCTCCCCTCTTGGGGGGGTCGGGGAGCTGTTTTTT. Protein sequence: CASSSPLGGVGELFF.

This clonotype occurred many times. This rearrangement joins TRBV2 to TRBJ2-5; 7 nucleotides match TRBD1. This CDR3 spans 15 amino acids. J was trimmed by 5 bases and V by 1 base; bases with no gene match: 7. CDR1 SNHLY and CDR2 FYNNEI come from the germline V gene. The CDR3 sequence: CASSEERQGAETQYF. Written as DNA, the CDR3 is TGTGCCAGCAGTGAAGAACGACAGGGAGCGGAGACCCAGTACTTC.

Comment on this clonotype: A much larger clone differs from this one at a single base, so this may be a read error. This chain connects TRBV6-2 or TRBV6-3 to TRBJ2-7; TRBD2 matches at 9 bases. The CDR3 runs to 17 residues. CDR1 is MNHEY, CDR2 SVGEGT, per germline. Trimming removed 3 bases from V and 3 bases from J; junction bases left unmatched: 12. CDR3 in amino acids: CASSYGIAGAHIYEQYF. DNA of the CDR3: TGTGCCAGCAGTTATGGAATAGCGGGAGCACATATCTACGAGCAGTACTTC.

The sample holds a few counts of this clonotype. This may arise from a read error, as a much more abundant clone is one base away. The gene calls are TRBV28 and TRBJ1-1; D call uncertain. CDR3 length equals 11 residues. Germline V lookup: CDR1 MDHEN, CDR2 SYDVKM. V was trimmed by 6 bases and J by 0 bases, leaving 2 bases between them. In DNA, the CDR3 is TGTGCCAGCAGGATGAACACTGAAGCTTTCTTT. It codes for CASRMNTEAFF. The variable domain in full, with the rest retrieved from reference TRBV28 and TRBJ1-1, is DVKVTQSSRYLVKRTGEKVFLECVQDMDHENMFWYRQDPGLGLRLIYFSYDVKMKEKGDIPEGYSVSREKKERFSLILESASTNQTSMYLCASRMNTEAFFGQGTRLTVV.

About this clonotype itself: One junction end does not reproduce the germline sequence, and a read error may be involved. V is TRBV6-1 and J is TRBJ2-1; 10 bases match TRBD2. CDR1 is MNHNS, CDR2 SASEGT, per germline. This CDR3 comprises 16 residues. CDR3 region: CASSSRLAGVYSEQFF. CDR3 DNA: TGTGCCAGCAGTTCCCGGCTAGCGGGAGTTTACAGTGAGCAGTTCTTC.

In its sample, this clonotype was seen many times. CDR3 DNA: TGTGCCAGCAGTTTCTCCCTTCCCTTAGCGGGGGACGAACCTAGCACAGATACGCAGTATTTT. It translates to CASSFSLPLAGDEPSTDTQYF. The rearrangement uses TRBV28 and TRBJ2-3, with TRBD2 matching over 9 bases. Unmatched junction bases numbered 19, after V lost 3 bases and J lost 0 bases. Germline V CDR1 and CDR2: MDHEN, SYDVKM. This CDR3 region has 21 residues.

There are a few counts of this clonotype. The V and J genes are TRBV9 and TRBJ2-1, with D perhaps matching TRBD2 (7 bases). The CDR3 consists of 15 residues. The ends were cut back, 3 bases at V and 4 bases at J, with 14 bases in the middle. Per germline, CDR1 SGDLS and CDR2 YYNGEE. The chain's CDR3 is CASSGGGAQYNEQFF. In nucleotides, the CDR3 is TGTGCCAGCAGCGGTGGGGGGGCCCAATACAATGAGCAGTTCTTC.

The chain employs TRBV27 and TRBJ1-1, with 7 bases lining up with TRBD1. Germline trimming cut 6 bases from V and 5 bases from J; bases unmatched to any gene: 6. The CDR3 is made up of 13 amino acids. The germline V gene has CDR1 MNHEY and CDR2 SMNVEV (reference sequence). The CDR3 reads CASSLTGLTEAFF. CDR3 nucleotides: TGTGCCAGCAGCCTGACAGGGTTAACTGAAGCTTTCTTT.